A selection of T cell receptor beta chains follows, all from one sample in a study of T-cell memory formation after mild COVID-19. TCRdb itself ran the 5' RACE reads through MiXCR, one entry per CDR3 protein. The sample shows some 320,000 distinct CDR3 sequences, 13% to 15% of them seen only once. Source material: PBMCs or a T cell subset sorted from them (not recorded which). All receptors derive from a man between 18 and 29 years old who had mild COVID-19 (a few samples of this study predate the infection). Cell type and time point are not known. The CDR3 runs from the conserved cysteine through the conserved F or W. The D gene is left open where the match is weak. Size tells how often a clone was seen (once, few, many) or the class of an expanded clone, and some rows leave it out.

D gene: -; J gene: TRBJ1-1; V gene: TRBV11-2; clone size: -; CDR3 protein: CASANVREDTEAFF; CDR3 DNA: TGTGCCAGCGCGAACGTGCGGGAAGACACTGAAGCTTTCTTT
D gene: -; J gene: TRBJ1-1; V gene: TRBV6-6; clone size: once; CDR3 protein: CASSYSKVNTEAFF; CDR3 DNA: TGTGCCAGCAGTTACTCGAAGGTGAACACTGAAGCTTTCTTT
D gene: -; J gene: TRBJ1-2; V gene: TRBV21-1; clone size: -; CDR3 protein: CASSKEREPSNYGYTF; CDR3 DNA: TGTGCCAGCAGCAAAGAGCGAGAGCCTTCTAACTATGGCTACACCTTC
D gene: TRBD1; J gene: TRBJ2-7; V gene: TRBV5-1; clone size: many; CDR3 protein: CASSLGGQNYEQYF; CDR3 DNA: TGCGCCAGCAGCTTGGGGGGACAGAACTACGAGCAGTACTTC
D gene: -; J gene: TRBJ1-1; V gene: TRBV20-1; clone size: -; CDR3 protein: CSARDHQGGNTEAFF; CDR3 DNA: TGCAGTGCTAGAGATCATCAGGGTGGGAACACTGAAGCTTTCTTT
D gene: TRBD2; J gene: TRBJ2-3; V gene: TRBV6-6; clone size: -; CDR3 protein: CASTSGLPSTDTQYF; CDR3 DNA: TGTGCCAGCACCTCGGGACTACCGAGCACAGATACGCAGTATTTT
D gene: TRBD1; J gene: TRBJ1-3; V gene: TRBV6-5; clone size: few; CDR3 protein: CASSSTLTGAGNTIYF; CDR3 DNA: TGTGCCAGCAGTTCCACGCTGACAGGGGCGGGAAACACCATATATTTT
D gene: -; J gene: TRBJ1-4; V gene: TRBV5-1; clone size: few; CDR3 protein: CASRSATNEKLFF; CDR3 DNA: TGCGCCAGCAGGTCTGCAACTAATGAAAAACTGTTTTTT
D gene: TRBD2; J gene: TRBJ2-3; V gene: TRBV4-2; clone size: few; CDR3 protein: CASSPQGLAGGSTDTQYF; CDR3 DNA: TGTGCCAGCAGCCCTCAGGGACTAGCGGGGGGGAGCACAGATACGCAGTATTTT
D gene: -; J gene: TRBJ2-5; V gene: TRBV3-1; clone size: -; CDR3 protein: CASSSRPGTLFLGETQYF; CDR3 DNA: TGTGCCAGCAGTTCTCGACCCGGGACGTTATTCTTGGGAGAGACCCAGTACTTC
D gene: TRBD1; J gene: TRBJ1-1; V gene: TRBV12-3/TRBV12-4; clone size: many; CDR3 protein: CASSLARWTRQGTEAFF; CDR3 DNA: TGTGCCAGCAGTTTAGCGCGGTGGACCCGACAGGGGACTGAAGCTTTCTTT
D gene: -; J gene: TRBJ1-6; V gene: TRBV7-8; clone size: many; CDR3 protein: CASGSGIWNSPLHF; CDR3 DNA: TGTGCCAGCGGGTCAGGGATCTGGAATTCACCCCTCCACTTT
D gene: -; J gene: TRBJ2-5; V gene: TRBV25-1; clone size: -; CDR3 protein: CASSDPSRGGETQYF; CDR3 DNA: TGTGCCAGCAGTGACCCCAGTCGAGGGGGGGAGACCCAGTACTTC
D gene: -; J gene: TRBJ1-3; V gene: TRBV18; clone size: few; CDR3 protein: CASSPGIGISGNTIYF; CDR3 DNA: TGTGCCAGCTCACCAGGAATAGGCATCTCTGGAAACACCATATATTTT
D gene: TRBD2; J gene: TRBJ2-1; V gene: TRBV6-6; clone size: few; CDR3 protein: CASRPPPGTTNNEQFF; CDR3 DNA: TGTGCCAGCAGACCACCCCCCGGGACTACCAACAATGAGCAGTTCTTC
D gene: -; J gene: TRBJ1-3; V gene: TRBV7-2; clone size: few; CDR3 protein: CASSGDLGVVEHF; CDR3 DNA: TGTGCCAGCAGCGGGGACTTAGGAGTGGTCGAGCATTTT
D gene: TRBD2; J gene: TRBJ2-5; V gene: TRBV11-2; clone size: -; CDR3 protein: CASSSGLLVETQYF; CDR3 DNA: TGTGCCAGCAGCTCGGGACTACTGGTGGAGACCCAGTACTTC
D gene: -; J gene: TRBJ2-1; V gene: TRBV12-3/TRBV12-4; clone size: -; CDR3 protein: CASERAYNEQFF; CDR3 DNA: TGTGCCAGCGAGCGGGCCTACAATGAGCAGTTCTTC
D gene: -; J gene: TRBJ2-5; V gene: TRBV9; clone size: -; CDR3 protein: CASSPSPAPLETQYF; CDR3 DNA: TGTGCCAGCAGCCCCTCTCCCGCCCCCTTGGAGACCCAGTACTTC
D gene: -; J gene: TRBJ2-3; V gene: TRBV6-5; clone size: -; CDR3 protein: CASSYAGYTDTQYF; CDR3 DNA: TGTGCCAGCAGTTACGCAGGTTACACAGATACGCAGTATTTT
D gene: -; J gene: TRBJ2-6; V gene: TRBV5-5; clone size: few; CDR3 protein: CASSLGFSGANVLTF; CDR3 DNA: TGTGCCAGCAGCTTAGGATTCTCTGGGGCCAACGTCCTGACTTTC
D gene: -; J gene: TRBJ1-5; V gene: TRBV20-1; clone size: few; CDR3 protein: CSANPLSDNQPQHF; CDR3 DNA: TGCAGTGCTAACCCCTTGTCTGACAATCAGCCCCAGCATTTT
D gene: -; J gene: TRBJ1-5; V gene: TRBV20-1; clone size: few; CDR3 protein: CSASHFRLMCQPQHF; CDR3 DNA: TGCAGTGCTAGTCATTTCAGGTTGATGTGTCAGCCCCAGCATTTT
D gene: -; J gene: TRBJ1-1; V gene: TRBV20-1; clone size: few; CDR3 protein: CSAPRRFGVTEAFF; CDR3 DNA: TGCAGCGCACCCAGGCGATTTGGCGTCACTGAAGCTTTCTTT
D gene: -; J gene: TRBJ2-7; V gene: TRBV7-2; clone size: few; CDR3 protein: CASMPSPTYEQYF; CDR3 DNA: TGTGCCAGCATGCCCTCACCAACTTACGAGCAGTACTTC
D gene: TRBD1; J gene: TRBJ2-1; V gene: TRBV5-1; clone size: few; CDR3 protein: CASSHLGRGQDHNEQFF; CDR3 DNA: TGCGCCAGCAGTCATCTAGGTCGGGGACAGGATCACAATGAGCAGTTCTTC
D gene: -; J gene: TRBJ2-1; V gene: TRBV6-2/TRBV6-3; clone size: -; CDR3 protein: CASSYSADEQFF; CDR3 DNA: TGTGCCAGCAGTTACTCGGCAGACGAGCAGTTCTTC
D gene: TRBD2; J gene: TRBJ2-6; V gene: TRBV7-2; clone size: -; CDR3 protein: CDSSIQHGGVLTF; CDR3 DNA: TGTGACAGCAGCATTCAACACGGGGGGGTCCTGACTTTC
D gene: -; J gene: TRBJ2-7; V gene: TRBV10-1; clone size: -; CDR3 protein: CASSESNRDEQYF; CDR3 DNA: TGCGCCAGCAGTGAGTCGAATAGGGACGAGCAGTACTTC
D gene: TRBD1; J gene: TRBJ1-2; V gene: TRBV9; clone size: -; CDR3 protein: CASSKGQGASGGYTF; CDR3 DNA: TGTGCCAGCAGCAAAGGGCAGGGGGCTTCGGGTGGCTACACCTTC
D gene: -; J gene: TRBJ1-2; V gene: TRBV6-5; clone size: few; CDR3 protein: CASSGENPNLGYGYTF; CDR3 DNA: TGTGCCAGCAGTGGGGAGAACCCCAATCTAGGCTATGGCTACACCTTC
D gene: TRBD2; J gene: TRBJ2-5; V gene: TRBV20-1; clone size: -; CDR3 protein: CSAKSLLAGIQETQYF; CDR3 DNA: TGCAGTGCTAAGTCCCTCTTAGCGGGGATCCAAGAGACCCAGTACTTC
D gene: -; J gene: TRBJ2-1; V gene: TRBV29-1; clone size: few; CDR3 protein: CSVRPRNNEQFF; CDR3 DNA: TGCAGCGTACGACCGAGAAACAATGAGCAGTTCTTC
D gene: -; J gene: TRBJ2-5; V gene: TRBV20-1; clone size: few; CDR3 protein: CSAVTGGKETQYF; CDR3 DNA: TGCAGTGCTGTTACAGGTGGGAAGGAGACCCAGTACTTC
D gene: -; J gene: TRBJ2-4; V gene: TRBV28; clone size: -; CDR3 protein: CASSTSGTESKNIQYF; CDR3 DNA: TGTGCCAGCAGCACATCCGGGACTGAGTCCAAAAACATTCAGTACTTC
D gene: TRBD2; J gene: TRBJ2-1; V gene: TRBV28; clone size: few; CDR3 protein: CASSLVLAGGLGGPTEQFF; CDR3 DNA: TGTGCCAGCAGTTTGGTACTAGCGGGGGGGTTAGGTGGCCCCACTGAGCAGTTCTTC
D gene: -; J gene: TRBJ2-6; V gene: TRBV7-3; clone size: many; CDR3 protein: CASSLVGSNTGANVLTF; CDR3 DNA: TGTGCCAGCAGCTTAGTGGGGAGTAACACTGGGGCCAACGTCCTGACTTTC
D gene: TRBD1; J gene: TRBJ2-2; V gene: TRBV24-1; clone size: few; CDR3 protein: CATRQGPGELFF; CDR3 DNA: TGTGCCACCCGACAGGGCCCCGGGGAGCTGTTTTTT
D gene: -; J gene: TRBJ1-5; V gene: TRBV6-6; clone size: few; CDR3 protein: CASSLQVNQPQHF; CDR3 DNA: TGTGCCAGCAGCCTACAGGTTAATCAGCCCCAGCATTTT
D gene: TRBD1; J gene: TRBJ2-1; V gene: TRBV29-1; clone size: few; CDR3 protein: CSARGGTGNNEQFF; CDR3 DNA: TGCAGCGCACGAGGAGGGACAGGGAACAATGAGCAGTTCTTC
D gene: -; J gene: TRBJ1-4; V gene: TRBV30; clone size: -; CDR3 protein: CAWRRLANEKLFF; CDR3 DNA: TGTGCCTGGAGGAGATTGGCTAATGAAAAACTGTTTTTT
D gene: -; J gene: TRBJ2-1; V gene: TRBV19; clone size: -; CDR3 protein: CASSIWGLAYNEQFF; CDR3 DNA: TGTGCCAGTAGTATCTGGGGTCTTGCCTACAATGAGCAGTTCTTC
D gene: TRBD1; J gene: TRBJ1-6; V gene: TRBV18; clone size: -; CDR3 protein: CASSLQGEDSPLHF; CDR3 DNA: TGTGCCAGCTCACTACAGGGGGAGGATTCACCCCTCCACTTT
D gene: -; J gene: TRBJ1-6; V gene: TRBV4-3; clone size: many; CDR3 protein: CASSQVYSYNSPLHF; CDR3 DNA: TGCGCCAGCAGCCAAGTCTACAGCTATAATTCACCCCTCCACTTT
D gene: -; J gene: TRBJ1-4; V gene: TRBV12-3/TRBV12-4; clone size: -; CDR3 protein: CASSVSGFKLFF; CDR3 DNA: TGTGCCAGCAGTGTTTCGGGCTTTAAACTGTTTTTT
D gene: -; J gene: TRBJ2-2; V gene: TRBV7-2; clone size: many; CDR3 protein: CASSLDSVNTGELFF; CDR3 DNA: TGTGCCAGCAGCTTAGACTCTGTAAACACCGGGGAGCTGTTTTTT
D gene: -; J gene: TRBJ2-1; V gene: TRBV4-1; clone size: -; CDR3 protein: CASSVPGYNEQFF; CDR3 DNA: TGCGCCAGCAGCGTGCCCGGATACAATGAGCAGTTCTTC
D gene: -; J gene: TRBJ2-1; V gene: TRBV20-1; clone size: -; CDR3 protein: CSAPGGAARNEQFF; CDR3 DNA: TGCAGTGCTCCAGGCGGGGCGGCGCGAAATGAGCAGTTCTTC
D gene: -; J gene: TRBJ2-1; V gene: TRBV5-1; clone size: few; CDR3 protein: CASSTPGAISSNEQFF; CDR3 DNA: TGCGCCAGCAGCACCCCGGGGGCCATATCATCCAATGAGCAGTTCTTC